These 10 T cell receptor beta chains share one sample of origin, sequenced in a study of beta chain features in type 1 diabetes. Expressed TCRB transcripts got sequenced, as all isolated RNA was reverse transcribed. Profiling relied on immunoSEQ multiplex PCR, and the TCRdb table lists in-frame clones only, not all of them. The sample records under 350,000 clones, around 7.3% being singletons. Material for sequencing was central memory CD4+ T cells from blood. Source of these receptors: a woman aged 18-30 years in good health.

CDR3: CASARGESALDTQYF. In nucleotides, the CDR3 is TGTGCCAGCGCCCGGGGCGAGTCGGCGTTAGATACGCAGTATTTT. This chain connects TRBV5-6 to TRBJ2-3; D assignment may be TRBD1 or TRBD2 (5 bases each). This CDR3 is 15 amino acids long. The germline V gene has CDR1 SGHDT and CDR2 YYEEEE. Trimming left V 7 bases short and J 5 bases short, with 20 bases between.

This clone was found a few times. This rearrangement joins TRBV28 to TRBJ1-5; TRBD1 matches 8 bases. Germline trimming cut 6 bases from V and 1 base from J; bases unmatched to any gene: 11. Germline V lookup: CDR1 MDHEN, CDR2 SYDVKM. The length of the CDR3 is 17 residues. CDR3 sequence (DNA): TGTGCCAGCAGCCAAGACAGGGGACAAGGGAGCAATCAGCCCCAGCATTTT. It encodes CASSQDRGQGSNQPQHF.

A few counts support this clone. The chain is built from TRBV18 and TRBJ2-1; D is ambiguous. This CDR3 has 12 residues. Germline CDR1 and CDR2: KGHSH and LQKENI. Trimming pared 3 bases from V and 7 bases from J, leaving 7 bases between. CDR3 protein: CASSPTGNEQFF. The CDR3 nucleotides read TGTGCCAGCTCACCCACTGGGAATGAGCAGTTCTTC.

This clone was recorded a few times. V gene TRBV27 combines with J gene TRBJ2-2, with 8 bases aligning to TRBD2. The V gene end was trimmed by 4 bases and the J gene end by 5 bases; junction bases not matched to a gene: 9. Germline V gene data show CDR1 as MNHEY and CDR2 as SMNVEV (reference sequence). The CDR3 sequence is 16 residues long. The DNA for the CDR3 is TGTGCCAGCAGTTCCGGTAGCGGGGTGCTTACCGGGGAGCTGTTTTTT. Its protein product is CASSSGSGVLTGELFF.

CDR3 region: CSVVFRGSPPDTQYF. DNA of the CDR3: TGCAGCGTTGTTTTCCGCGGGAGTCCTCCCGATACGCAGTATTTT. V and J are TRBV29-1 and TRBJ2-3, with 7 bases that match TRBD2. CDR1 and CDR2 from the germline V gene are SQVTM and ANQGSEA. J gave up 6 bases and V 4 bases, and 13 bases lay outside the gene matches. This CDR3 spans 15 amino acids.

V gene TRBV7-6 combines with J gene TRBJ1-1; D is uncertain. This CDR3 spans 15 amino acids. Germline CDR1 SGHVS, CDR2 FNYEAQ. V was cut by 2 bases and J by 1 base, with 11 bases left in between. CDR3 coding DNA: TGTGCCAGCAGCTTATTGCGGCCCCCGAACACTGAAGCTTTCTTT. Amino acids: CASSLLRPPNTEAFF.

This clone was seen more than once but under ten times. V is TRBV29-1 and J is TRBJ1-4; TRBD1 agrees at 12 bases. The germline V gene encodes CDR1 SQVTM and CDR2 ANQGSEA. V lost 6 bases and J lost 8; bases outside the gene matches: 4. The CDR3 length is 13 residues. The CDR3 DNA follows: TGCAGCGTCAAAGGGACAGGGGGCGAAAAACTGTTTTTT. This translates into CSVKGTGGEKLFF.

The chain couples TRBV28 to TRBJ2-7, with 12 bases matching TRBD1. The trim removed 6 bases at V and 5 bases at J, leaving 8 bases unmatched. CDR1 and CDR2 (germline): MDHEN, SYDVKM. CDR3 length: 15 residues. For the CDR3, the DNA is TGTGCCAGCAGACCAACCGGGACAGGGGGCAACGAGCAGTACGTC. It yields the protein CASRPTGTGGNEQYV.

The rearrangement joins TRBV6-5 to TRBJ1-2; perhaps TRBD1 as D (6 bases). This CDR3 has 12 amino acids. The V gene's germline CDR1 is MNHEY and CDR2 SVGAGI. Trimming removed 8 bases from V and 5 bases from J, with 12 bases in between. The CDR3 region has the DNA TGTGCCAGCTGGGGGGCGGATTATGGCTACACCTTC. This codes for CASWGADYGYTF.

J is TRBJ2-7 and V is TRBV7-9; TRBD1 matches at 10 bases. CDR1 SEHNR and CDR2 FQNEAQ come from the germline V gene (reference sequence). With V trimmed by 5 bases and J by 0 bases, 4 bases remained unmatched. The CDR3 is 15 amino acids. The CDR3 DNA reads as TGTGCCAGCAGCGGCCGGGACAGGGGCTCCTACGAGCAGTACTTC. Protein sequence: CASSGRDRGSYEQYF.